These 15 T cell receptor beta chains originate from one sample sequenced in a study of tumor-infiltrating lymphocytes in primary liver carcinoma. TCR beta cDNA was prepared out of roughly 490 ng total RNA by means of a constant-region primer. Researchers made the TCR beta libraries by running three nested multiplex PCR rounds with slightly modified ARM-PCR. The two initial PCR rounds, ten to eleven cycles each, used TRBV1-TRBV30 forward and C-beta reverse primers. TCRdb fed the multiplex PCR reads into MiXCR, producing one record per CDR3 protein. The table includes just over 300,000 distinct CDR3 sequences, about 50% detected once. Blood RNA originated from unsorted whole blood, with germline DNA additionally extracted. Sequenced sample: peripheral blood. The receptor set was obtained from a woman aged 25 to 45 with primary liver carcinoma and hepatitis B virus infection.

This clonotype was picked up a small number of times. The V gene is TRBV13, the J gene TRBJ2-1; D is undetermined. From germline, CDR1 is PRHDT and CDR2 FYEKMQ (reference sequence). This CDR3 has 16 amino acids. With 5 bases removed from V and 5 bases from J, the gap between germline ends came to 19 bases. The CDR3 DNA reads as TGTGCCAGCAGCACAAGCGCCCAAGGTAACCACAATGAGCAGTTCTTC. Translated: CASSTSAQGNHNEQFF.

CDR3 sequence (DNA): TGTGCCATCAGTGAGGGCAGCGAAAAACTGTTTTTT. This encodes CAISEGSEKLFF. The chain is built from TRBV10-3 and TRBJ1-4, with D unclear. Trimming cost V 2 bases and J 8 bases, with 6 bases left between them. The V gene's germline CDR1 is ENHRY and CDR2 SYGVKD. The CDR3 loop spans 12 amino acids.

This clonotype was seen repeatedly, ten times or more. The CDR3 DNA reads as TGTGCCAGCAGCCTCCTTGGGGGGAGCGCCTATGGCTACACCTTC. Amino acids: CASSLLGGSAYGYTF. The chain is built from TRBV11-2 and TRBJ1-2, with D possibly matching TRBD1 (5 bases). CDR1 SGHAT and CDR2 FQNNGV come from the germline V gene. With 5 bases removed from V and 4 bases from J, the gap between germline ends came to 17 bases. This CDR3 spans 15 amino acids.

This clonotype was recorded once. The V call is TRBV6-1, the J call TRBJ1-4; D is perhaps TRBD1 (5 bases). The length of the CDR3 is 15 residues. Trimming removed 1 base from V and 7 bases from J, with 13 bases in between. The germline CDR1 and CDR2 sequences are MNHNS and SASEGT. Here the CDR3 DNA reads TGTGCCAGCAGTGAAGTGCTAGGGGCGGGTGAAAAACTGTTTTTT. It codes for CASSEVLGAGEKLFF.

In the case of this clonotype: The junction departs from the called germline gene at one end, perhaps through a read error. The chain has TRBV11-2 and TRBJ2-7; D possibly matches TRBD1 or TRBD2 (5 bases each). CDR3 size: 14 residues. Germline V lookup: CDR1 SGHAT, CDR2 FQNNGV. CDR3 sequence reads: CASSFAQGTYKQYF. The CDR3 coding sequence is TGTGCCAGCAGCTTCGCACAAGGGACCTACAAGCAGTACTTC.

A remark on this clonotype: This sequence may be a read error, since a much larger clone differs from it by one base. This chain uses TRBV29-1 with TRBJ2-3, with 8 bases identical to TRBD2. Germline V gene data show CDR1 as SQVTM and CDR2 as ANQGSEA. CDR3 length: 13 residues. V gave up 8 bases and J gave up 3 bases; unmatched junction bases: 7. In DNA form, the CDR3 reads TGCAGCATTGCACCGGGGGGGACAGATACGCAGTATTTT. It codes for CSIAPGGTDTQYF.

As concerns this clonotype: This sequence may be a read error, since a much larger clone differs from it by one base. This chain joins TRBV6-6 and TRBJ1-5, with D possibly TRBD1 on 5 matching bases. Per germline, CDR1 MNHNY and CDR2 SVGAGI (reference sequence). V lost 10 bases and J 0 bases, leaving 19 bases between the germline ends. The CDR3 covers 16 residues. The CDR3 here is CANSTWRGSSNQPQHF. The CDR3 DNA is TGTGCCAACAGCACGTGGCGGGGGTCTAGCAATCAGCCCCAGCATTTT.

The sample holds one count of this clonotype. One end of the junction is discordant with germline, which a read error may explain. The gene calls are TRBV11-2 and TRBJ2-5, with 7 bases matching TRBD2. The length of the CDR3 is 14 residues. Germline values: CDR1 SGHAT, CDR2 FQNNGV. The chain's CDR3 is CDSSLAGVEEAQYF. The CDR3 DNA reads TGTGACAGCAGCTTGGCGGGAGTCGAAGAGGCCCAGTACTTC.

Worth noting for this clonotype: A much larger clone differs from this one at a single base, so this may be a read error. The rearrangement links TRBV4-2 to TRBJ2-7, with 7 nucleotides matching TRBD2. Unmatched junction bases numbered 10, after V lost 3 bases and J lost 2 bases. Germline CDR1 reads LGHNA; CDR2 reads YNFKEQ. CDR3 size: 16 residues. CDR3 residues: CASSHLPRTSAYEQYF. Written as DNA, the CDR3 is TGTGCCAGCAGCCACCTCCCGAGGACTAGTGCCTACGAGCAGTACTTC.

For this clonotype: The CDR3 end shows no conserved phenylalanine or tryptophan, and so a read error is likely. V and J are TRBV11-3 and TRBJ2-2; D ambiguous. Per the germline V gene, CDR1 is SGHNT and CDR2 is YENEEA. The CDR3 has 14 amino acids. This CDR3 reads CASSLKRDTEELFP. The CDR3 DNA reads as TGTGCCAGCAGCTTAAAAAGAGACACCGAGGAGCTGTTTCCT.

Turning to this clonotype: At one boundary the junction diverges from the germline segment, which might be a read error. J is TRBJ1-1 and V is TRBV12-3 or TRBV12-4; the match to TRBD1 covers 7 bases. The length of the CDR3 is 15 residues. The CDR3 region is CPSSPIPGGNTEAFF. In DNA form, the CDR3 reads TGTCCCAGCAGTCCCATACCAGGGGGAAACACTGAAGCATTCTTT.

This clonotype is medium-sized. The V and J genes are TRBV11-1 and TRBJ2-7; D may match TRBD1 or TRBD2 (5 bases each). The V and J ends lost 1 base and 2 bases respectively, with 12 bases between them. The CDR3 is 15 residues long. Germline V gives CDR1 SGHAT, CDR2 FQDESV (reference sequence). CDR3 DNA sequence: TGTGCCAGCAGCTTAGATGAGGGACCCGCCTACGAGCAGTACTTC. Translated: CASSLDEGPAYEQYF.

This clonotype came up a few times. In this CDR3 the conserved last residue, phenylalanine or tryptophan, is missing, so a read error is likely. The chain combines TRBV7-8 with TRBJ2-1; 11 bases agree with TRBD2. Germline values: CDR1 SGHVS, CDR2 FQNEAQ. The CDR3 is made up of 16 amino acids. The CDR3 here is CASSLIPGLADNEQFL. The DNA for the CDR3 is TGTGCTAGCAGCTTAATCCCGGGACTAGCGGACAATGAGCAGTTCCTC.

Concerning this clonotype: The junction shows a germline mismatch at one end, possibly a read error. The CDR3 nucleotides are TGTGCCATCAGAACCACCCTGACATCCGCCTATGAGCAGTACTTC. Protein sequence: CAIRTTLTSAYEQYF. J is TRBJ2-7 and V is TRBV10-3; D ambiguous. This CDR3 region has 15 residues. CDR1 is ENHRY, CDR2 SYGVKD, per germline.

The V call is TRBV5-4, the J call TRBJ2-3; TRBD2 aligns across 8 bases. The CDR3 sequence is 14 residues long. The V segment lost 4 bases and the J segment 7 bases; nucleotides outside the gene matches: 8. The germline CDR1 and CDR2 sequences are SGHNT and YYREEE (reference sequence). The CDR3, as DNA: TGTGCCAGCAGCAAGACTAGCGCGGCATATACGCAGTATTTT. Translated, it gives CASSKTSAAYTQYF.